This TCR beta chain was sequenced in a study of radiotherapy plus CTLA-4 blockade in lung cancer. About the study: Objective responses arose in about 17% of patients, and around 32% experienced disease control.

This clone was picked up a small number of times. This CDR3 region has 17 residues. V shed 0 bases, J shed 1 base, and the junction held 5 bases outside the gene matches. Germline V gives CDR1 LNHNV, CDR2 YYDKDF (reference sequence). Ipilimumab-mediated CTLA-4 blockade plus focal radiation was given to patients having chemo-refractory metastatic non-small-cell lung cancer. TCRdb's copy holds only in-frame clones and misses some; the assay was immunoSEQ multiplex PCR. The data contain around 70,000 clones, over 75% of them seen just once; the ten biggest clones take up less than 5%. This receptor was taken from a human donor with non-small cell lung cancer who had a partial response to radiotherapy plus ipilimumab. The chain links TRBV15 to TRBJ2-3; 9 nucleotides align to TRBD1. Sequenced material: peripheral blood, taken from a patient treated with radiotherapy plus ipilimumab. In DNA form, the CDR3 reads TGTGCCACCAGCAGAGACCGGGACAGGGTCGGCACAGATACGCAGTATTTT. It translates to CATSRDRDRVGTDTQYF.